This TCR beta chain emerged from a study of cytomegalovirus exposure and HLA in healthy donors. A remark on this clone: Its antigen remains unknown.

General study points: Reports showed the classifier diagnosing cytomegalovirus status with high specificity and sensitivity. Roughly uniform depth of sequencing across donors was assumed in presence/absence analyses. Usually a TCR sequence was rare, but some public TCRs were found in many donors. Later on, a genetic analysis was performed. It linked a missense variant in DCLRE1C with V- and J-gene trimming of TCR beta.

PCR employed 60 Vbeta and 13 Jbeta primers. Assay used: immunoSEQ multiplex PCR; TCRdb lists only in-frame clones, some missing. This sample has 150,000 to 180,000 clones, with approximately 80% found just once. Looked up from germline, CDR1 is SQVTM and CDR2 is ANQGSEA. Trimming left V 4 bases short and J 2 bases short, with 9 bases between. The CDR3 extends over 12 amino acids. This chain joins TRBV29-1 and TRBJ2-7; possibly TRBD2 for D (5 bases). This TCR was sampled from a woman aged 40 to 50 in good health and CMV-seronegative. The specimen sequenced was PBMCs. CDR3 nucleotides: TGCAGCGTTGGAGCCGGGACCTACGAGCAGTACTTC. Its translation is CSVGAGTYEQYF.